This section outlines one T cell receptor beta chain sequence together with its context. The V and J ends lost 2 bases and 2 bases, in that order; junction bases with no gene match: 4. The CDR3 is made up of 14 amino acids. Germline V CDR1 and CDR2: DFQATT, SNEGSKA (reference sequence). TCRdb processed the 5' RACE reads anew with MiXCR; each CDR3 protein has one entry. In the table there are roughly 480,000 distinct CDR3 sequences, 24% of which are singletons. This specimen belongs to a study of identical twins. A further study also used this sample, focusing on T cells expressing NK-cell markers. That paper states: Clones of NKG2C+ T cells that had expanded were of unclear HCMV specificity.

The V call is TRBV20-1, the J call TRBJ2-7; 9 positions match TRBD1. Input material: CD4+ T cells sorted from blood. This clonotype was sampled from a woman younger than 35 in good health. CDR3 nucleotide sequence: TGCAGTGCTAGACTCGGGACAGGGACCTACGAGCAGTACTTC. Protein product: CSARLGTGTYEQYF.